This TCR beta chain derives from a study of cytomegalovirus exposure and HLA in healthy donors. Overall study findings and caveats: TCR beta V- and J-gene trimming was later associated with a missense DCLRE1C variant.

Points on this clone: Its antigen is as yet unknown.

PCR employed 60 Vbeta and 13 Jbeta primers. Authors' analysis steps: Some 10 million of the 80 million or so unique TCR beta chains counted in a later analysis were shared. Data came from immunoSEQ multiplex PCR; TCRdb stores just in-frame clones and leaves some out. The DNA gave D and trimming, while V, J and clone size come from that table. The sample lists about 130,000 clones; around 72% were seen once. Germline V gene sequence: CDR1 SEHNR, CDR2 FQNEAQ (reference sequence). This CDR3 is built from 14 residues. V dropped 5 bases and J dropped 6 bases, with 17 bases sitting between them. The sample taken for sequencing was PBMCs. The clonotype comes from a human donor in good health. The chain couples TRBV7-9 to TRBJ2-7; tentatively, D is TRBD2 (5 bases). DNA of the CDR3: TGTGCCAGCAGCCTCAAATCGGGGTCGGGCGAGCAGTACTTC. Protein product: CASSLKSGSGEQYF.